This T cell receptor (beta chain) was identified during a study of blood T cell repertoires in COVID-19. This table comes from immunoSEQ multiplex PCR, and its TCRdb copy is limited to in-frame clones, with some not included. The sample lists approximately 50,000 clones; around 73% were seen once. The sequence came from a woman between 45 and 60 years old with acute COVID-19. The sample consisted of PBMCs or T cells enriched from blood (not recorded which).

CDR3 DNA sequence: TGTGCCAGCAGTTTACATAACTATGGCTACACCTTC. It specifies CASSLHNYGYTF. The chain is built from TRBV28 and TRBJ1-2; D is unresolved. CDR1 is MDHEN, CDR2 SYDVKM, per germline. The CDR3 runs 12 residues. V was cut by 2 bases and J by 1 base, with 2 bases left in between.